The 10 T cell receptor beta chains reported below all come from one sample, sequenced in a study of T cell repertoires in cytomegalovirus infection. TCRdb fed the reads into MiXCR, producing one record per CDR3 protein. The sample has some 150,000 distinct CDR3 sequences, about 6.5% seen once. Input material: PBMCs. The receptors shown here come from a human donor in good health (CMV status not recorded). Some clones in this sample may be carry-over from other donors' samples.

This clonotype occurred many times. The chain combines TRBV27 with TRBJ1-2; D unclear. The CDR3 consists of 13 residues. The germline V gene encodes CDR1 MNHEY and CDR2 SMNVEV (reference sequence). V was clipped by 5 bases and J by 2 bases, with 9 bases between them. CDR3 residues: CASSPSRNYGYTF. The CDR3 region has the DNA TGTGCCAGCAGTCCAAGTCGAAACTATGGCTACACCTTC.

Ten or more counts support this clonotype. V is TRBV7-6 and J is TRBJ2-1, with 7 nucleotides matching TRBD2. There are 20 residues in the CDR3. The V gene end was trimmed by 1 base and the J gene end by 2 bases; junction bases not matched to a gene: 17. Germline loops: CDR1 SGHVS, CDR2 FNYEAQ. For the CDR3, the DNA is TGTGCCAGCAGCTTAGTAGCCGGGGCGCGGGGGACGGCTGCCTACAATGAGCAGTTCTTC. Amino acids: CASSLVAGARGTAAYNEQFF. Full variable domain (missing parts from reference TRBV7-6 and TRBJ2-1): GAGVSQSPRYKVTKRGQDVALRCDPISGHVSLYWYRQALGQGPEFLTYFNYEAQQDKSGLPNDRFSAERPEGSISTLTIQRTEQRDSAMYRCASSLVAGARGTAAYNEQFFGPGTRLTVL.

This clonotype showed up many times. The V gene is TRBV7-2, the J gene TRBJ2-1; D is ambiguous. V lost 8 bases to trimming and J lost 7 bases, with 18 bases between them. Looked up from germline, CDR1 is SGHTA and CDR2 is FQGNSA. The CDR3 is made up of 14 amino acids. CDR3 amino acids: CASGPGVGRNEQFF. CDR3 sequence (DNA): TGTGCCAGCGGGCCGGGCGTGGGTCGAAATGAGCAGTTCTTC.

The table lists this clonotype with many counts. The gene calls are TRBV28 and TRBJ2-5; D could derive from TRBD1 or TRBD2 (5 bases each). Per germline, CDR1 MDHEN and CDR2 SYDVKM. The CDR3 length is 15 residues. The V gene lost 5 bases and the J gene lost 1 base, with 14 bases spanning the gap. In DNA form, the CDR3 reads TGTGCCAGCAGTCCCCTTATAGGGACCCAAGAGACCCAGTACTTC. Its protein product is CASSPLIGTQETQYF.

This clonotype was counted at least ten times. The rearrangement links TRBV7-2 to TRBJ1-3; D is unresolved. CDR3 length: 15 residues. V lost 5 bases and J lost 0, with 11 bases in between. In germline, CDR1 is SGHTA, CDR2 FQGNSA. The CDR3 here is CASSPTPSSGNTIYF. CDR3 nucleotides: TGTGCCAGCAGCCCGACACCGAGCTCTGGAAACACCATATATTTT. Full variable domain (remainder filled in from reference TRBV7-2 and TRBJ1-3): GAGVSQSPSNKVTEKGKDVELRCDPISGHTALYWYRQSLGQGLEFLIYFQGNSAPDKSGLPSDRFSAERTGGSVSTLTIQRTQQEDSAVYLCASSPTPSSGNTIYFGEGSWLTVV.

The chain recombines TRBV14 with TRBJ2-1; weak D call: TRBD1 (5 bases). Germline values: CDR1 SGHDN, CDR2 FVKESK. This CDR3 is built from 14 residues. V shed 4 bases and J shed 1 base, with 8 bases lying between them. CDR3 loop: CASSPGISYNEQFF. CDR3 bases: TGTGCCAGCAGCCCAGGGATTTCCTACAATGAGCAGTTCTTC. The complete variable domain, with remaining parts taken from reference TRBV14 and TRBJ2-1, reads EAGVTQFPSHSVIEKGQTVTLRCDPISGHDNLYWYRRVMGKEIKFLLHFVKESKQDESGMPNNRFLAERTGGTYSTLKVQPAELEDSGVYFCASSPGISYNEQFFGPGTRLTVL.

This clonotype came up many times. This rearrangement joins TRBV7-9 to TRBJ2-7; the D gene is possibly TRBD2 (6 bases). The germline V gene encodes CDR1 SEHNR and CDR2 FQNEAQ (reference sequence). The V end lost 4 bases, the J end lost 3 bases, and 13 bases lay between the germline ends. The CDR3 is 14 residues long. CDR3: CASSSLGRSYEQYF. Written as DNA, the CDR3 is TGTGCCAGCAGCTCTCTAGGGAGGAGCTACGAGCAGTACTTC.

This clonotype came up many times. V and J are TRBV7-6 and TRBJ1-1, with 9 bases lining up with TRBD1. The J segment lost 5 bases and the V segment lost 4 bases, leaving 5 bases of the junction unmatched. The germline V gene encodes CDR1 SGHVS and CDR2 FNYEAQ. The CDR3 extends over 14 amino acids. The CDR3 DNA follows: TGTGCCAGCAGCTCGGGACAGGGATGGACTGAAGCTTTCTTT. Amino acids: CASSSGQGWTEAFF.

The chain joins TRBV12-3 or TRBV12-4 to TRBJ1-5; 7 positions match TRBD1. CDR3 length: 12 residues. The J segment lost 1 base and the V segment lost 11 bases, leaving 2 bases of the junction unmatched. The CDR3 here is CAGGQSNQPQHF. The CDR3 DNA reads as TGTGCCGGGGGACAGAGCAATCAGCCCCAGCATTTT.

The chain joins TRBV20-1 to TRBJ2-7; D is unclear. Germline values: CDR1 DFQATT, CDR2 SNEGSKA (reference sequence). V was cut by 6 bases and J by 6 bases, with 12 bases left in between. This CDR3 region has 11 residues. The CDR3 region is CSARPGREQYF. The DNA of the CDR3 is TGCAGTGCCCGGCCCGGGCGCGAGCAGTACTTC.